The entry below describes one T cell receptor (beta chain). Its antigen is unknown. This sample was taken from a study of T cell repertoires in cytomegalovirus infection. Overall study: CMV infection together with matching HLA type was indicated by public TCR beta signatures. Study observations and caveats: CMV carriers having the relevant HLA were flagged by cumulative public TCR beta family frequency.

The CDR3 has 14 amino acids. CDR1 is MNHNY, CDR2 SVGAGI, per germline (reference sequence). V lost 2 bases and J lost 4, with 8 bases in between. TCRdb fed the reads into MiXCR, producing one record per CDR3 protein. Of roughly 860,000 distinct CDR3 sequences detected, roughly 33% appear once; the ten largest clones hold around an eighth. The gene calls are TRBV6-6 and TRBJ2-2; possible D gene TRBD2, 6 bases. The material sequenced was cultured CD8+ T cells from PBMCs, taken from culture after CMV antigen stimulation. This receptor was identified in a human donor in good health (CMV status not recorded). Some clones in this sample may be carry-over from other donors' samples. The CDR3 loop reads CASSYVTSTGELFF. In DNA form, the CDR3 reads TGTGCCAGCAGTTACGTGACTAGCACCGGGGAGCTGTTTTTT.